This entry lists 8 T cell receptor beta chains sequenced from one sample in a study of T cell responses to AZD1222 COVID-19 vaccine. The data were produced by immunoSEQ multiplex PCR, yet TCRdb's version contains in-frame clones alone and is incomplete. This table holds some 120,000 clones, 80% to 90% found once. The sequencing used peripheral blood, collected 28 days after the second AZD1222 dose. These receptor sequences come from an adult who received the AZD1222 COVID-19 vaccine.

This clone turned up a few times. The chain carries TRBV11-2 and TRBJ1-2, with unresolved D. In germline, CDR1 is SGHAT, CDR2 FQNNGV. With 5 bases removed from V and 10 bases from J, the gap between germline ends came to 17 bases. This CDR3 spans 13 amino acids. DNA for the CDR3: TGTGCCAGCAGCCTACAGAGGGAGGGCGCCTACACCTTC. This encodes CASSLQREGAYTF.

This clone was detected only once. The chain joins TRBV6-5 to TRBJ1-2; D remains ambiguous. V shed 2 bases and J shed 0 bases, with 10 bases lying between them. Germline V lookup: CDR1 MNHEY, CDR2 SVGAGI. The CDR3 extends over 15 amino acids. The CDR3 coding sequence is TGTGCCAGCAGTTACGGGCGGACTACTAACTATGGCTACACCTTC. The encoded protein is CASSYGRTTNYGYTF.

The DNA for the CDR3 is TGTGCCAGCAGTGACTTTCGGGACTACTTCTCCTCCAAAAACATTCAGTACTTC. Its protein is CASSDFRDYFSSKNIQYF. The chain has TRBV2 and TRBJ2-4; 7 nucleotides agree with TRBD2. The V gene end was trimmed by 3 bases and the J gene end by 2 bases; junction bases not matched to a gene: 13. CDR3 length: 18 residues. Germline V gene data show CDR1 as SNHLY and CDR2 as FYNNEI.

The chain links TRBV7-9 to TRBJ1-2; D is uncertain. The CDR3 totals 14 residues. The ends were cut back, 8 bases at V and 1 base at J, with 14 bases in the middle. The germline V gene has CDR1 SEHNR and CDR2 FQNEAQ (reference sequence). The CDR3 sequence: CASSRNNLNYGYTF. The CDR3 bases are TGTGCCAGCTCCCGGAACAACCTTAACTATGGCTACACCTTC.

The chain is built from TRBV15 and TRBJ2-7, with 8 nucleotides matching TRBD1. Germline CDR1 LNHNV, CDR2 YYDKDF (reference sequence). With 1 base clipped from V and 3 bases from J, the junction kept 17 bases outside the gene matches. The CDR3 has 19 residues. CDR3: CATSRAARTGLRGGYEQYF. The DNA of the CDR3 is TGTGCCACCAGCAGAGCGGCGAGGACAGGGCTTAGGGGCGGCTACGAGCAGTACTTC.

The V and J genes are TRBV5-1 and TRBJ1-1; 10 positions match TRBD1. Germline CDR1 is SGHRS and CDR2 is YFSETQ. This CDR3 region has 16 residues. The V gene end was trimmed by 4 bases and the J gene end by 2 bases; junction bases not matched to a gene: 8. CDR3: CASSQLGTGVNTEAFF. The CDR3 bases are TGCGCCAGCAGCCAACTAGGGACAGGGGTCAACACTGAAGCTTTCTTT. Combining the CDR3 with reference TRBV5-1 and TRBJ1-1 gives the whole variable domain KAGVTQTPRYLIKTRGQQVTLSCSPISGHRSVSWYQQTPGQGLQFLFEYFSETQRNKGNFPGRFSGRQFSNSRSEMNVSTLELGDSALYLCASSQLGTGVNTEAFFGQGTRLTVV.

The genes are TRBV29-1 and TRBJ2-5, with no clear D. V was pared by 3 bases and J by 10 bases, with 9 bases between. Germline lookup yields CDR1 SQVTM and CDR2 ANQGSEA. The CDR3 loop spans 10 amino acids. CDR3 protein: CSVDEHYQYF. CDR3 nucleotide sequence: TGCAGCGTTGACGAACATTACCAGTACTTC.

The genes are TRBV7-9 and TRBJ1-2; a possible D gene is TRBD1 (6 bases). Germline lookup yields CDR1 SEHNR and CDR2 FQNEAQ (reference sequence). Deletions cut 5 bases from V and 14 bases from J, with 9 bases between. CDR3 size: 9 residues. The CDR3 spells CASSPGTTF. The CDR3 DNA reads TGTGCCAGCAGCCCTGGGACAACCTTC.